This T cell receptor (beta chain) stems from a study of cytomegalovirus exposure and HLA in healthy donors. In the study overall: Assignment to the Caucasian-associated ancestry cluster applied to approximately 80% of the approximately 360 genotyped donors.

PCR was performed using 60 Vbeta and 13 Jbeta primers. TCRdb's copy holds only in-frame clones and misses some; the assay was immunoSEQ multiplex PCR. The sample contains 100,000 to 150,000 clones, about 85% of which appear only once. Study-wide points: An analysis done earlier found most TCR beta V segments productive about 87% or about 30% of the time. Common viral pathogens were later found to be apparently linked to several of the most significant clusters. Certain indistinguishable V segments, among them TRBV6-2 and TRBV6-3, were excluded.

This CDR3 contains 14 residues. From germline, CDR1 is MRHNA and CDR2 SNTAGT. V gave up 6 bases and J gave up 6 bases; unmatched junction bases: 6. This clone was recorded a few times. Its antigen is undetermined. J is TRBJ2-2 and V is TRBV6-4; 8 bases are a match to TRBD1. Material: PBMCs. This TCR was sampled from a man aged 18 to 30 in good health and CMV-seropositive. The CDR3 is CASSRDRRAGELFF. CDR3 bases: TGTGCCAGCAGCCGGGACAGGAGGGCCGGGGAGCTGTTTTTT.